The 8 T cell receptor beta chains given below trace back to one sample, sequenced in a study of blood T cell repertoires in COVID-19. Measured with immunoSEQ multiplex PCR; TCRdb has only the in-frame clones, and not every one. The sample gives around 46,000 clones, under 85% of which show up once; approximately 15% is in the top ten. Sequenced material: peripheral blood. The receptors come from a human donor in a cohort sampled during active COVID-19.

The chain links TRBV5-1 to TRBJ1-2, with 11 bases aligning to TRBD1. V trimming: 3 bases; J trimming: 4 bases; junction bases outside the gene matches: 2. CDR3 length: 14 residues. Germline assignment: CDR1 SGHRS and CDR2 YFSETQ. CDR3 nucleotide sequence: TGCGCCAGCAGCTGGACAGGGGGCGTCTATGGCTACACCTTC. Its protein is CASSWTGGVYGYTF.

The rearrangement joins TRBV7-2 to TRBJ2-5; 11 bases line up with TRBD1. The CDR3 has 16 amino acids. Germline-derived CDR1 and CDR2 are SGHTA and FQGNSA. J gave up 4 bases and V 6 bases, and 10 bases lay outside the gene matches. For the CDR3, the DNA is TGTGCCAGCAGGACCGGGACAGGGGGTGTTTCAGAGACCCAGTACTTC. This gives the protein CASRTGTGGVSETQYF.

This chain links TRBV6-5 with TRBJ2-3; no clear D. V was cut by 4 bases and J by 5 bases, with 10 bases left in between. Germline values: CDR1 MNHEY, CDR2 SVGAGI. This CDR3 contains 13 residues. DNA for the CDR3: TGTGCCAGCAGTTCCAGACGGGTAGATACGCAGTATTTT. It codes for CASSSRRVDTQYF.

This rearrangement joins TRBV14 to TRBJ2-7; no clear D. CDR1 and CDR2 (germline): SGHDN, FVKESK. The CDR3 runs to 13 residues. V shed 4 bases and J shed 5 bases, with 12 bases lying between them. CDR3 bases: TGTGCCAGCAGCCGATCGGGTATCAACGAGCAGTACTTC. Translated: CASSRSGINEQYF.

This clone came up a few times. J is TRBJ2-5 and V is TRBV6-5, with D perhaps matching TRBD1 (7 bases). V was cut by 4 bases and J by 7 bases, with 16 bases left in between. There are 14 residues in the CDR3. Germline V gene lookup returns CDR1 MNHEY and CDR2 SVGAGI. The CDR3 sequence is CASSSTGVGGTQYF. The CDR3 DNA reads TGTGCCAGCAGTTCCACAGGGGTCGGGGGGACCCAGTACTTC.

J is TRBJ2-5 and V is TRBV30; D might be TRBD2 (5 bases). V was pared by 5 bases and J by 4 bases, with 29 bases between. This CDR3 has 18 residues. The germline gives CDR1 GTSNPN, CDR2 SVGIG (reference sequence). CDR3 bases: TGTGCCTGGTCTCCAGGCGGGTTTATCGGCCGCTTGGGAGAGACCCAGTACTTC. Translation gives CAWSPGGFIGRLGETQYF.

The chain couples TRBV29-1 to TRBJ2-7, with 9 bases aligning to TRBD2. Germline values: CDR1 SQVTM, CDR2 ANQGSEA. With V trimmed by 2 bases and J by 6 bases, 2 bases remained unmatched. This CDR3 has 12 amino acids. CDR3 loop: CSVEKLAGEQYF. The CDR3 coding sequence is TGCAGCGTTGAAAAACTAGCGGGCGAGCAGTACTTC.

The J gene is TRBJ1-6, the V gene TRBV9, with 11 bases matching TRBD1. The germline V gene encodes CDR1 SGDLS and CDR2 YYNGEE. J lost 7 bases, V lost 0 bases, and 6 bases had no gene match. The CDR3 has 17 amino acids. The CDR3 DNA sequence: TGTGCCAGCAGCGTAGCAGGGGACAGGGGGGGGAATTCACCCCTCCACTTT. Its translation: CASSVAGDRGGNSPLHF.